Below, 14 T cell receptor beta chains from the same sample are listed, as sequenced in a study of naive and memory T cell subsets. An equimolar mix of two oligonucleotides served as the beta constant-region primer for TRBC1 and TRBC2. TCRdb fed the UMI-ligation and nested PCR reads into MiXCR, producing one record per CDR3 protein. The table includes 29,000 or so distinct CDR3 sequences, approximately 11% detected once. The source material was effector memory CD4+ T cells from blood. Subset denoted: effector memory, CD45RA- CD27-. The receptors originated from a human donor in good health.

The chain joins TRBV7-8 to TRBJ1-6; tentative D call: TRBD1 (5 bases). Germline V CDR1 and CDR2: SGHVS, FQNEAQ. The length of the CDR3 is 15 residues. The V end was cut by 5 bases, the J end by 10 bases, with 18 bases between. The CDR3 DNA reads TGTGCCAGCAGCCAAACCAGGCAGGGTGGGTCACCCCTCCACTTT. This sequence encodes CASSQTRQGGSPLHF. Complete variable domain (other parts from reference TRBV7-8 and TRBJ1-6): GAGVSQSPRYKVAKRGQDVALRCDPISGHVSLFWYQQALGQGPEFLTYFQNEAQLDKSGLPSDRFFAERPEGSVSTLKIQRTQQEDSAVYLCASSQTRQGGSPLHFGNGTRLTVT.

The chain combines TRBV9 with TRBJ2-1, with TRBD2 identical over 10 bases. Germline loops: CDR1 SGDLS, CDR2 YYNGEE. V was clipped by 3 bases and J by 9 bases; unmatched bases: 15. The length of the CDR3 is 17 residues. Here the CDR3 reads CASSATASGGALVEQFF. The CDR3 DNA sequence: TGTGCCAGCAGCGCAACAGCGAGCGGGGGGGCCTTGGTTGAGCAGTTCTTC. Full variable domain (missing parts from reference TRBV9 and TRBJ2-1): DSGVTQTPKHLITATGQRVTLRCSPRSGDLSVYWYQQSLDQGLQFLIQYYNGEERAKGNILERFSAQQFPDLHSELNLSSLELGDSALYFCASSATASGGALVEQFFGPGTRLTVL.

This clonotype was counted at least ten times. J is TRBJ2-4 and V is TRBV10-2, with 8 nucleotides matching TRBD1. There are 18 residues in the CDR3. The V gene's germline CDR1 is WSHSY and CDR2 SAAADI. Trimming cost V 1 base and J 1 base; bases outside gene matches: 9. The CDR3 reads CASSEFGQGYGAKNIQYF. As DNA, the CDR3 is TGCGCCAGCAGTGAGTTTGGACAGGGTTATGGGGCCAAAAACATTCAGTACTTC.

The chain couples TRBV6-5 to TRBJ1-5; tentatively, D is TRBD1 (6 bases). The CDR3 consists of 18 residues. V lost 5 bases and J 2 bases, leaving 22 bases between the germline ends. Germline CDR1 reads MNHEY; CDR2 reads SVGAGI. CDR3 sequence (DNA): TGTGCCAGCAGTAAAGACTACCAGGGGCTTTCAGGCAATCAGCCCCAGCATTTT. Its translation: CASSKDYQGLSGNQPQHF.

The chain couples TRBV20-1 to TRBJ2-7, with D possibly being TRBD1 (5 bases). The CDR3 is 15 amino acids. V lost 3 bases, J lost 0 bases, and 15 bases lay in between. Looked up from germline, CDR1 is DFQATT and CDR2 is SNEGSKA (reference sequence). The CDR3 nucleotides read TGCAGTGCTAGTCCCTACAGGTCGAGCTCCTACGAGCAGTACTTC. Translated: CSASPYRSSSYEQYF.

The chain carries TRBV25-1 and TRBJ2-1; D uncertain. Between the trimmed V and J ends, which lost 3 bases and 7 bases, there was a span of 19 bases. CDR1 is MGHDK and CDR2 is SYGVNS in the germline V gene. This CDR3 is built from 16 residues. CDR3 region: CASSDDVGPGRNEQFF. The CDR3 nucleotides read TGTGCCAGCAGTGATGATGTTGGGCCAGGCAGGAATGAGCAGTTCTTC.

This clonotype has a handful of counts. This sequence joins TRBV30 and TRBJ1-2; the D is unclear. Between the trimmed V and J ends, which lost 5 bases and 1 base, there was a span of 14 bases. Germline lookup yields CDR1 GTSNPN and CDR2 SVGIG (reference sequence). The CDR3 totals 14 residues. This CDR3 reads CAWSDLKNNYGYTF. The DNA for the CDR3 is TGTGCCTGGTCCGACCTCAAGAATAACTATGGCTACACCTTC.

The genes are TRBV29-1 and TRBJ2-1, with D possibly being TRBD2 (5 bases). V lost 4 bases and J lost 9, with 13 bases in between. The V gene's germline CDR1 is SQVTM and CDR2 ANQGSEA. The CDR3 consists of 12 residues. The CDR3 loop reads CSVGDTRGEQFF. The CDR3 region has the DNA TGCAGCGTTGGCGACACTAGAGGTGAGCAGTTCTTC.

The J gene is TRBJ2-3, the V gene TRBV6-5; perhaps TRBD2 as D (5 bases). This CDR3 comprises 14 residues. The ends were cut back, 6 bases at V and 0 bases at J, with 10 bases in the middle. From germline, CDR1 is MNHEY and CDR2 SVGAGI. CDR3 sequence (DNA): TGTGCCAGCAGGGCTAGCTATAGCACAGATACGCAGTATTTT. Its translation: CASRASYSTDTQYF.

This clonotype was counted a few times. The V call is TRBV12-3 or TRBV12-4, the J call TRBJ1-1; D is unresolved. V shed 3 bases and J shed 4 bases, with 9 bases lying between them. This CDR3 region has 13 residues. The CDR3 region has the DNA TGTGCCAGCAGTTTTGACATTTTCACTGAAGCTTTCTTT. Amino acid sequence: CASSFDIFTEAFF.

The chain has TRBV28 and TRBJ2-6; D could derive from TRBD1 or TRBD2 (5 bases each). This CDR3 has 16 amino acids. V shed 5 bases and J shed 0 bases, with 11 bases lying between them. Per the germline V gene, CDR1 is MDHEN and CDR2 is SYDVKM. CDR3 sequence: CASSSPGTSGANVLTF. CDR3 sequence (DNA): TGTGCCAGCAGTAGCCCGGGGACCTCTGGGGCCAACGTCCTGACTTTC.

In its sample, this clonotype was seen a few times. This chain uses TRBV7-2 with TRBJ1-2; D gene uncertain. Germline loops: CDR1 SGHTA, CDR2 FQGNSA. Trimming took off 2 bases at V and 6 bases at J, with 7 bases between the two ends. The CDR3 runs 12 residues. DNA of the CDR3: TGTGCCAGCAGCTTAACGACGGATGGCTACACCTTC. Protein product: CASSLTTDGYTF.

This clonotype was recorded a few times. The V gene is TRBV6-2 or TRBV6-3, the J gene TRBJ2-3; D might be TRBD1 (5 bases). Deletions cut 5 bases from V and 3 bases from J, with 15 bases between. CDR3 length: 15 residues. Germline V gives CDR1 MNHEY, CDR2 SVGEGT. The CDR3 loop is CASSQLRPGTDTQYF. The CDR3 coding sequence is TGTGCCAGCAGTCAATTAAGACCAGGGACAGATACGCAGTATTTT.

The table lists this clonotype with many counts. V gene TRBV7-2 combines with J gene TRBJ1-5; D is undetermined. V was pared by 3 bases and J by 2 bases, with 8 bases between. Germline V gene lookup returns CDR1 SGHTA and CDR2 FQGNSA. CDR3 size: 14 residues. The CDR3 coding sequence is TGTGCCAGCAGCTTGAAGGGTGGCAATCAGCCCCAGCATTTT. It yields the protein CASSLKGGNQPQHF.